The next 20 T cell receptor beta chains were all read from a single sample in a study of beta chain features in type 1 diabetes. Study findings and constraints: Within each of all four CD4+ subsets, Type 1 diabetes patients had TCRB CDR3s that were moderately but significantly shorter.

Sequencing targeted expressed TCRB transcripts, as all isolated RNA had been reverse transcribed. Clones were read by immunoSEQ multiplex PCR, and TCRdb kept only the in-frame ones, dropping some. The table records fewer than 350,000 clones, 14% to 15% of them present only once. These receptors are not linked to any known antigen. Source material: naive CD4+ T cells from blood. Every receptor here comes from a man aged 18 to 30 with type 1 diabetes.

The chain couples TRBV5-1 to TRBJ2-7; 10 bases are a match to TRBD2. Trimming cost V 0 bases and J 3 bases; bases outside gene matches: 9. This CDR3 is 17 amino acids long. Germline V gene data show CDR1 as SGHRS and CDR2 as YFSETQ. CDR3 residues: CASSLGGLAGVHYEQYF. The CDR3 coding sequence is TGCGCCAGCAGCTTGGGCGGTCTAGCGGGAGTTCACTACGAGCAGTACTTC.

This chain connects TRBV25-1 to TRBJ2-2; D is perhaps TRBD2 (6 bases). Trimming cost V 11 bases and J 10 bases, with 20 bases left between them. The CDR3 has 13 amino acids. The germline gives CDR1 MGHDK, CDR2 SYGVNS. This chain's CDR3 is CAVKLAPREELFF. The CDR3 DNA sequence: TGTGCCGTCAAACTAGCCCCGAGGGAGGAGCTGTTTTTT.

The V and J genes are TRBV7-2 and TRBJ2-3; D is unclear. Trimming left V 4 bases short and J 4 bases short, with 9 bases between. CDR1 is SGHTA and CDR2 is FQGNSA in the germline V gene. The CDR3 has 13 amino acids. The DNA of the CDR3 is TGTGCCAGCAGCTGGCCCCCCCCAGATACGCAGTATTTT. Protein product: CASSWPPPDTQYF.

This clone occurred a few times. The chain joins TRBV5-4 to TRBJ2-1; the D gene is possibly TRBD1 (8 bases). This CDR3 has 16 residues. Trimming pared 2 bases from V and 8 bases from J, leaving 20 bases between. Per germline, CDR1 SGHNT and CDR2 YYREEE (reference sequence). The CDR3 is CASSLAQRQGRDEQFF. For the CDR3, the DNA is TGTGCCAGCAGCTTAGCGCAAAGACAGGGGAGGGATGAGCAGTTCTTC.

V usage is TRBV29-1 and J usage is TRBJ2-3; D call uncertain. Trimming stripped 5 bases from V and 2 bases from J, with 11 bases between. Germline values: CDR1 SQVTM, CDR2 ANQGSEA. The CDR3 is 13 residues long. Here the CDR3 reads CSVKARFTDTQYF. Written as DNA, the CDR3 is TGCAGCGTTAAAGCTAGGTTCACAGATACGCAGTATTTT.

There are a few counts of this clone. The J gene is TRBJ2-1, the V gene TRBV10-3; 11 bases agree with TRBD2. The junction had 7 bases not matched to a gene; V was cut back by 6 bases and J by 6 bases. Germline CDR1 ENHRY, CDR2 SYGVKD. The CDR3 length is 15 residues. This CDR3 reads CAIRESSGGLNEQFF. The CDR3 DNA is TGTGCCATCAGGGAATCTAGCGGGGGGCTCAATGAGCAGTTCTTC.

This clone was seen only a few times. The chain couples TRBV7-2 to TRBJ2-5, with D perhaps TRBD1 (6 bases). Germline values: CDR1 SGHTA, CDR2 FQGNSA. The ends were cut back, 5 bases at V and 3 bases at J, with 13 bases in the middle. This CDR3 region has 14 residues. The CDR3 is CASSPFQGKETQYF. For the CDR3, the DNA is TGTGCCAGCAGCCCCTTCCAGGGGAAAGAGACCCAGTACTTC.

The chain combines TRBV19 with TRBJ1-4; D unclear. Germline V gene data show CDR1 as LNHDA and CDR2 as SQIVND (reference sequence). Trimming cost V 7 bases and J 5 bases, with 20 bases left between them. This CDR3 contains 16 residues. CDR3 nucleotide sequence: TGTGCCAGTAACGTTGCCGGATATGGGGAGAATGAAAAACTGTTTTTT. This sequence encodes CASNVAGYGENEKLFF.

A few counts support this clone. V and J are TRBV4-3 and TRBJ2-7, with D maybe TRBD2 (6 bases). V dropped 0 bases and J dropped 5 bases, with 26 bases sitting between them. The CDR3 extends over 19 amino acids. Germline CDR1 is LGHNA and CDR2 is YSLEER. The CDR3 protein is CASSQDTWDRRGTFNEQYF. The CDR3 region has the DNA TGCGCCAGCAGCCAAGATACGTGGGACCGACGGGGGACCTTTAACGAGCAGTACTTC.

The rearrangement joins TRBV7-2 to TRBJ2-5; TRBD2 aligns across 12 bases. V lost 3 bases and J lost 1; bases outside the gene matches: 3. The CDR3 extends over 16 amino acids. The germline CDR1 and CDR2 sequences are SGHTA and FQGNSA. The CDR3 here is CASSFGLAGPQETQYF. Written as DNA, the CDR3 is TGTGCCAGCAGCTTTGGACTAGCGGGGCCCCAAGAGACCCAGTACTTC. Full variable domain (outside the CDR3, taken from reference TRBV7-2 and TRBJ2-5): GAGVSQSPSNKVTEKGKDVELRCDPISGHTALYWYRQSLGQGLEFLIYFQGNSAPDKSGLPSDRFSAERTGGSVSTLTIQRTQQEDSAVYLCASSFGLAGPQETQYFGPGTRLLVL.

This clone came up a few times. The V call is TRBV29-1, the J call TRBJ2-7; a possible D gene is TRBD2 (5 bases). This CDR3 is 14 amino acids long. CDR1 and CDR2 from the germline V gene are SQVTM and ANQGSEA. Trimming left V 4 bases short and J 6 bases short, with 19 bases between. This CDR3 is CSVGTLTIGSEQYF. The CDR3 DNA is TGCAGCGTTGGGACTTTAACCATAGGGAGCGAGCAGTACTTC.

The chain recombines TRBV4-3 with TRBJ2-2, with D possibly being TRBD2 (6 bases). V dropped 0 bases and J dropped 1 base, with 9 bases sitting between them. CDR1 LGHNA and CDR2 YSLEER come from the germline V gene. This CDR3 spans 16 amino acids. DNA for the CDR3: TGCGCCAGCAGCCAAGATCGGGGAGGGAACACCGGGGAGCTGTTTTTT. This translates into CASSQDRGGNTGELFF.

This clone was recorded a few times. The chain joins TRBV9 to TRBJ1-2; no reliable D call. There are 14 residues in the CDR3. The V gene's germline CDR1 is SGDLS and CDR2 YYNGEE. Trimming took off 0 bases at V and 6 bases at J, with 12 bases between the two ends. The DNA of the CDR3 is TGTGCCAGCAGCGTAGGTGGAGGGAGGAATGGCTACACCTTC. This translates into CASSVGGGRNGYTF.

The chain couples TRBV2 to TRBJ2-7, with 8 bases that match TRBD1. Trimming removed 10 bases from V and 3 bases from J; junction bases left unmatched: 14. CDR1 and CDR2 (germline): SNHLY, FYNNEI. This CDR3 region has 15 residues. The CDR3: CATARGQDLNYEQYF. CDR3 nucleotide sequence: TGTGCCACCGCAAGGGGACAGGACCTAAACTACGAGCAGTACTTC.

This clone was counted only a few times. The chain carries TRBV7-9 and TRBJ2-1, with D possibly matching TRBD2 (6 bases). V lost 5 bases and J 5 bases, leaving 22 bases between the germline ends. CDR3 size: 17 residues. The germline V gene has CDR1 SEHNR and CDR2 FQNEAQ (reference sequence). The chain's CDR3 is CASSGNPGTRIDNEQFF. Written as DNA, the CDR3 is TGTGCCAGCAGCGGTAATCCCGGGACTCGTATCGACAATGAGCAGTTCTTC.

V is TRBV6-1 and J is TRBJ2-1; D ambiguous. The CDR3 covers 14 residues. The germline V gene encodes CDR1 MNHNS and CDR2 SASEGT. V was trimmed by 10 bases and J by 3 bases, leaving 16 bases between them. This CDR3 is CATDLDPYYNEQFF. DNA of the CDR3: TGTGCCACCGACTTAGATCCGTACTACAATGAGCAGTTCTTC.

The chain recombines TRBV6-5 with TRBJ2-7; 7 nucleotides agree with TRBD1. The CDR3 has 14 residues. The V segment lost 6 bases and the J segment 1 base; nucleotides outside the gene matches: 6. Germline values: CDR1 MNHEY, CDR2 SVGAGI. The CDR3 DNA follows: TGTGCCAGCAGCGAACAGGGGATGTCCTACGAGCAGTACTTC. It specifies CASSEQGMSYEQYF.

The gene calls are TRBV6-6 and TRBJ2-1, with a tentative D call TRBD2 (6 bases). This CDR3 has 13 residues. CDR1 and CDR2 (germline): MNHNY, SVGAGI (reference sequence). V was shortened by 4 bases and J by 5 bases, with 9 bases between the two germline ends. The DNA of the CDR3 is TGTGCCAGCAGTTTGCGGGGTGACAATGAGCAGTTCTTC. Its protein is CASSLRGDNEQFF.

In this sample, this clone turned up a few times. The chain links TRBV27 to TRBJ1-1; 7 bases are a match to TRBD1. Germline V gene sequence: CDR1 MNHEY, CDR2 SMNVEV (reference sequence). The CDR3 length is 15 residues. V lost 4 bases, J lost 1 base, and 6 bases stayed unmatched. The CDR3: CASSYKTGRNTEAFF. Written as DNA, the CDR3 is TGTGCCAGCAGTTACAAGACAGGGAGGAACACTGAAGCTTTCTTT.

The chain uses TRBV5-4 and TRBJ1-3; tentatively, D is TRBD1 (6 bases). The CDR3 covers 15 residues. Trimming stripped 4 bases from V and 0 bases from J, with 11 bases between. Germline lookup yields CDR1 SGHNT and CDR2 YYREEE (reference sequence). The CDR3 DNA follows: TGTGCCAGCAGCCCCGGACAGAACTCTGGAAACACCATATATTTT. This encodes CASSPGQNSGNTIYF.